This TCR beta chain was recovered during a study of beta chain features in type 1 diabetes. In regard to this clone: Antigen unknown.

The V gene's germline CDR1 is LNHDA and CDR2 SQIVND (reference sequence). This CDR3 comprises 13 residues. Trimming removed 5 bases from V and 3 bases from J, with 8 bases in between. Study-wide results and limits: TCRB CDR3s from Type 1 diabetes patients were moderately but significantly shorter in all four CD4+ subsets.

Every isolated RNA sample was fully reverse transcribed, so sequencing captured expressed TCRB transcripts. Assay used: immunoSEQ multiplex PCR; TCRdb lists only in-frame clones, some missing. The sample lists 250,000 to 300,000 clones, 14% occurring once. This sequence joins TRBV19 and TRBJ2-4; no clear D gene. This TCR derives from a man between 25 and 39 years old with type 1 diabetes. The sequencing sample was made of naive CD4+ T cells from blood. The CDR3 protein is CASSVRVKNIQYF. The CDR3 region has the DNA TGTGCCAGTAGTGTACGGGTCAAAAACATTCAGTACTTC.